This TCR beta chain was identified in a study of graft-versus-host responses after intestinal transplantation. Clones were read by immunoSEQ multiplex PCR, and TCRdb kept only the in-frame ones, dropping some. The sample has 30,000 to 35,000 clones; roughly four fifths are singletons. Points on this clone: Its antigen is not identified.

The source of this sequence is a human donor who received an intestinal transplant. Sequencing used unstimulated CD8+ T cells sorted from spleen or lymph node cells, obtained before intestinal transplant.

CDR3 sequence reads: CASSEYTQYF. The CDR3 DNA is TGTGCCAGCAGTGAATATACCCAGTACTTC. The J gene is TRBJ2-5, the V gene TRBV2; D not resolved. Deletions cut 2 bases from V and 8 bases from J, with 3 bases between. Germline values: CDR1 SNHLY, CDR2 FYNNEI. This CDR3 contains 10 residues. Combining the CDR3 with reference TRBV2 and TRBJ2-5 gives the whole variable domain EPEVTQTPSHQVTQMGQEVILRCVPISNHLYFYWYRQILGQKVEFLVSFYNNEISEKSEIFDDQFSVERPDGSNFTLKIRSTKLEDSAMYFCASSEYTQYFGPGTRLLVL.